Listed here are 20 T cell receptor beta chains from one sample, sequenced in a study of T cell responses to AZD1222 COVID-19 vaccine. Profiling relied on immunoSEQ multiplex PCR, and the TCRdb table lists in-frame clones only, not all of them. The top ten hold 2.9% of the sample, which has 130,000 or so clones, roughly 90% seen once. This material consisted of peripheral blood, taken on day 0 of AZD1222 vaccination. The receptors originated from an adult in good health.

This chain joins TRBV5-1 and TRBJ2-7, with a tentative D call TRBD1 (6 bases). Germline CDR1 reads SGHRS; CDR2 reads YFSETQ. Trimming shortened V by 4 bases and J by 1 base, and 12 bases separated the two germline ends. The CDR3 spans 14 residues. CDR3 protein: CASSHWTESYEQYF. The CDR3 nucleotides are TGCGCCAGCAGCCACTGGACAGAATCCTACGAGCAGTACTTC.

Here the CDR3 DNA reads TGTGCCAGCAGCCGAAAGCCGCAGGCAGGGGCTTTCTTT. Translation gives CASSRKPQAGAFF. The V call is TRBV3-1 (or the pseudogene TRBV3-2), the J call TRBJ1-1, with D possibly matching TRBD1 (5 bases). Germline CDR1 reads LGHDT; CDR2 reads YNNKEL (reference sequence). The CDR3 consists of 13 residues. Deletions cut 4 bases from V and 11 bases from J, with 17 bases between.

The chain recombines TRBV3-1 (or the pseudogene TRBV3-2) with TRBJ2-2; 8 bases align to TRBD2. Per germline, CDR1 LGHDT and CDR2 YNNKEL (reference sequence). The CDR3 is 19 residues long. Losses at the gene ends were 4 bases for V and 3 bases for J; bases not matched to a gene: 16. CDR3: CASSRDRTSRLGYTGELFF. DNA for the CDR3: TGTGCCAGCAGCCGAGACAGGACTAGCCGGCTAGGATACACCGGGGAGCTGTTTTTT.

This chain links TRBV25-1 with TRBJ1-2; 9 bases line up with TRBD1. Germline V lookup: CDR1 MGHDK, CDR2 SYGVNS. V was clipped by 3 bases and J by 0 bases; unmatched bases: 8. The CDR3 spans 17 residues. CDR3 protein: CASSDNRGLPSNYGYTF. For the CDR3, the DNA is TGTGCCAGCAGTGACAACAGGGGGCTTCCTTCTAACTATGGCTACACCTTC.

This clone has just one count. The chain recombines TRBV7-9 with TRBJ1-2; D is ambiguous. This CDR3 is built from 13 residues. Trimming removed 5 bases at V and 0 bases at J, with 7 bases between. Germline V gene data show CDR1 as SEHNR and CDR2 as FQNEAQ (reference sequence). The CDR3 loop reads CASSPRANYGYTF. CDR3 bases: TGTGCCAGCAGCCCCCGGGCTAACTATGGCTACACCTTC.

The chain recombines TRBV4-2 with TRBJ2-7; tentative D call: TRBD1 (6 bases). The CDR3 is 14 residues long. V was clipped by 1 base and J by 3 bases, with 10 bases between them. The germline V gene encodes CDR1 LGHNA and CDR2 YNFKEQ. The DNA for the CDR3 is TGTGCCAGCAGCCAAGGGGACACGCGCTACGAGCAGTACTTC. Its protein product is CASSQGDTRYEQYF.

The gene calls are TRBV7-2 and TRBJ1-2; 7 positions match TRBD1. The CDR3 length is 17 residues. The germline V gene has CDR1 SGHTA and CDR2 FQGNSA. The ends lost 4 bases at V and 2 bases at J; junction bases unmatched: 13. For the CDR3, the DNA is TGTGCCAGCAGCTCCCGCGGGCGAGAGGGGGCAAACTATGGCTACACCTTC. Amino acid sequence: CASSSRGREGANYGYTF.

The count of this clone is one. This chain uses TRBV5-6 with TRBJ1-2; D call uncertain. This CDR3 spans 11 amino acids. The ends were cut back, 0 bases at V and 3 bases at J, with 0 bases in the middle. Germline V gives CDR1 SGHDT, CDR2 YYEEEE. The CDR3 coding sequence is TGTGCCAGCAGCTTGGACTATGGCTACACCTTC. This sequence encodes CASSLDYGYTF.

The CDR3 DNA sequence: TGTGCCAGCAGTACGGACAGGTTTAACTATGGCTACACCTTC. It codes for CASSTDRFNYGYTF. The chain carries TRBV27 and TRBJ1-2, with 7 bases that match TRBD1. Trimming at V came to 5 bases and at J to 1 base, leaving 4 bases not matched to a gene. CDR1 is MNHEY and CDR2 is SMNVEV in the germline V gene (reference sequence). The CDR3 contains 14 residues.

The rearrangement uses TRBV7-9 and TRBJ1-5; 7 bases are a match to TRBD1. This CDR3 is 14 amino acids long. Germline CDR1 SEHNR, CDR2 FQNEAQ (reference sequence). The ends lost 3 bases at V and 3 bases at J; junction bases unmatched: 2. The CDR3 here is CASSLTGNNQPQHF. The CDR3 nucleotides are TGTGCCAGCAGCTTGACAGGGAACAATCAGCCCCAGCATTTT. The variable domain in full, completed from reference TRBV7-9 and TRBJ1-5, reads DTGVSQNPRHKITKRGQNVTFRCDPISEHNRLYWYRQTLGQGPEFLTYFQNEAQLEKSRLLSDRFSAERPKGSFSTLEIQRTEQGDSAMYLCASSLTGNNQPQHFGDGTRLSIL.

V is TRBV6-1 and J is TRBJ2-5; possible D gene TRBD2, 6 bases. The CDR3 totals 15 residues. The germline V gene has CDR1 MNHNS and CDR2 SASEGT. The V gene lost 3 bases and the J gene lost 4 bases, with 15 bases spanning the gap. CDR3 loop: CASSDPSKGGETQYF. For the CDR3, the DNA is TGTGCCAGCAGTGACCCCAGTAAGGGAGGAGAGACCCAGTACTTC.

The chain has TRBV4-1 and TRBJ1-1; D uncertain. Trimming pared 0 bases from V and 6 bases from J, leaving 11 bases between. The CDR3 sequence is 14 residues long. Germline V gene sequence: CDR1 MGHRA, CDR2 YSYEKL. The CDR3 sequence is CASSQDPAGPEAFF. The CDR3 DNA reads as TGCGCCAGCAGCCAAGATCCGGCGGGCCCTGAAGCTTTCTTT.

The chain recombines TRBV6-5 with TRBJ1-2, with 7 bases fitting TRBD1. The CDR3 extends over 14 amino acids. V was clipped by 0 bases and J by 3 bases; unmatched bases: 1. CDR1 and CDR2 (germline): MNHEY, SVGAGI. The CDR3 DNA sequence: TGTGCCAGCAGTTACTCACAGGGGTACTATGGCTACACCTTC. It is translated as CASSYSQGYYGYTF.

V and J are TRBV6-9 and TRBJ1-5; D unclear. The germline V and J ends were trimmed by 7 bases and 2 bases, with 12 bases remaining between them. Germline assignment: CDR1 MNHGY and CDR2 SVAAGI. CDR3 length equals 14 residues. CDR3 protein: CASTGPSCNQPQHF. In nucleotides, the CDR3 is TGTGCCAGCACTGGGCCTAGTTGCAATCAGCCCCAGCATTTT.

The CDR3 region is CASSEVEGTTEAFF. CDR3 sequence (DNA): TGTGCCAGCAGTGAAGTGGAGGGGACCACTGAAGCTTTCTTT. This chain uses TRBV2 with TRBJ1-1; D may be TRBD1 (5 bases). V was clipped by 1 base and J by 4 bases, with 10 bases between them. This CDR3 is 14 amino acids long. CDR1 is SNHLY, CDR2 FYNNEI, per germline.

The genes are TRBV7-8 and TRBJ1-6; D remains ambiguous. This CDR3 has 16 amino acids. The V gene lost 1 base and the J gene lost 9 bases, with 16 bases spanning the gap. Germline values: CDR1 SGHVS, CDR2 FQNEAQ. The CDR3 spells CASSLVANLGGSPLHF. For the CDR3, the DNA is TGTGCCAGCAGCTTAGTAGCGAATCTCGGAGGTTCACCCCTCCACTTT.

The chain has TRBV7-9 and TRBJ1-5; D remains unclear. CDR1 and CDR2 (germline): SEHNR, FQNEAQ (reference sequence). CDR3 length: 17 amino acids. V gave up 2 bases and J gave up 0 bases, with 14 bases separating them. The CDR3 bases are TGTGCCAGCAGCTTACAGACGGGTTCATATAGCAATCAGCCCCAGCATTTT. This sequence encodes CASSLQTGSYSNQPQHF.

About this clone itself: Different DNA sequences within this sample yield the same CDR3. The J gene is TRBJ1-1, the V gene TRBV29-1; D is ambiguous. This CDR3 is built from 13 residues. V was trimmed by 4 bases and J by 4 bases, leaving 13 bases between them. Germline V gives CDR1 SQVTM, CDR2 ANQGSEA. CDR3 DNA: TGCAGCGTTGTTGGCGTACGGGGCACTGAAGCTTTCTTT. It yields the protein CSVVGVRGTEAFF.

This chain links TRBV3-1 (or the pseudogene TRBV3-2) with TRBJ2-2; possibly TRBD1 for D (6 bases). Deletions cut 0 bases from V and 2 bases from J, with 13 bases between. In germline, CDR1 is LGHDT, CDR2 YNNKEL (reference sequence). This CDR3 contains 17 residues. The CDR3 region has the DNA TGTGCCAGCAGCCAAGATAGACAGGTTGGCAACACCGGGGAGCTGTTTTTT. Residues: CASSQDRQVGNTGELFF.

The chain recombines TRBV4-2 with TRBJ1-2; no definite D call. Trimming removed 0 bases from V and 4 bases from J, with 12 bases in between. Germline CDR1 reads LGHNA; CDR2 reads YNFKEQ. CDR3 length: 15 residues. In nucleotides, the CDR3 is TGTGCCAGCAGCCAAGACATCGGTCAAGTCTATGGCTACACCTTC. Its protein product is CASSQDIGQVYGYTF.